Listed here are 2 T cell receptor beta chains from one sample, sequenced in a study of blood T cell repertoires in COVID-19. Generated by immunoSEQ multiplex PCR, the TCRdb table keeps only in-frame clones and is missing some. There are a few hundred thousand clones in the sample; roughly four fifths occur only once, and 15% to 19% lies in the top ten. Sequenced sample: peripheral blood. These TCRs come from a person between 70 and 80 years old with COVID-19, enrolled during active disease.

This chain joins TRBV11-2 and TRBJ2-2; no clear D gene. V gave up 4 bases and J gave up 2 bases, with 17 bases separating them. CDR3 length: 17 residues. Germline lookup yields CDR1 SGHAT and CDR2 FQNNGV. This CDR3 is CASSSSLGEINTGELFF. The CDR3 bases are TGTGCCAGCAGCTCCTCCCTCGGAGAGATTAACACCGGGGAGCTGTTTTTT.

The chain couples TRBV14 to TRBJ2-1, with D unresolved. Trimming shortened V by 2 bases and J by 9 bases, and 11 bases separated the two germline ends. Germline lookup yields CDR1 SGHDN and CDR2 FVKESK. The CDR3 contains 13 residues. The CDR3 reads CASSQLPPGEQFF. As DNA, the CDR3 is TGTGCCAGCAGCCAACTCCCCCCGGGTGAGCAGTTCTTC.